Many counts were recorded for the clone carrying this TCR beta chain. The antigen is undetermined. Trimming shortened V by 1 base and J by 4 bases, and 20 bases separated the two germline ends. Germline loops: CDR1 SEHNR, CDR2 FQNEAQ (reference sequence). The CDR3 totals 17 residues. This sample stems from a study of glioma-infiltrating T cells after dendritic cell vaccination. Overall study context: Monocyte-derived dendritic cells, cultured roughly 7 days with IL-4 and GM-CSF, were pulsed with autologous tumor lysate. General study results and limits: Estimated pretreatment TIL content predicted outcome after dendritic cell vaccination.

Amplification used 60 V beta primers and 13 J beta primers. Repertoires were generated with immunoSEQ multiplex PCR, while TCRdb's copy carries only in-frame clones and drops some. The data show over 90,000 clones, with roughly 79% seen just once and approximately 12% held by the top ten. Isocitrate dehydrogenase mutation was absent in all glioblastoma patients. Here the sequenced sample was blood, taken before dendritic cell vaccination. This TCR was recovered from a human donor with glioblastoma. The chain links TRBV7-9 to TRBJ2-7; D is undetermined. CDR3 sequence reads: CASSLGLRDTKKYEQYF. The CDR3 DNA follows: TGTGCCAGCAGCTTAGGTCTCCGAGACACCAAAAAGTACGAGCAGTACTTC.